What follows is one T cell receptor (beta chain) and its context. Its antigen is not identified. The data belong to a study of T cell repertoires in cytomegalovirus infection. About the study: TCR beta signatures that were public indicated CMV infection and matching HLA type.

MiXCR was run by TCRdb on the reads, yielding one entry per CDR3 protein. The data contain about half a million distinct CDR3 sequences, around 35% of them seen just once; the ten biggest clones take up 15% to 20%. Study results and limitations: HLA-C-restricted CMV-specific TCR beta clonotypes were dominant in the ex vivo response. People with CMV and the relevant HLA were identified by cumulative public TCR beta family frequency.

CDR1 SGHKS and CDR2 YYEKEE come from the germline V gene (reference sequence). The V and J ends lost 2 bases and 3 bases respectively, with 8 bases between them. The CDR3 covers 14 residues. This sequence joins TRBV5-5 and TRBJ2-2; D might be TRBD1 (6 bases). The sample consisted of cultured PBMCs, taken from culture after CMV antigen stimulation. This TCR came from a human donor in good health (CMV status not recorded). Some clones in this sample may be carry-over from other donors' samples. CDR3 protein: CASSLQGYTGELFF. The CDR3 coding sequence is TGTGCCAGCAGCTTACAGGGATACACCGGGGAGCTGTTTTTT.